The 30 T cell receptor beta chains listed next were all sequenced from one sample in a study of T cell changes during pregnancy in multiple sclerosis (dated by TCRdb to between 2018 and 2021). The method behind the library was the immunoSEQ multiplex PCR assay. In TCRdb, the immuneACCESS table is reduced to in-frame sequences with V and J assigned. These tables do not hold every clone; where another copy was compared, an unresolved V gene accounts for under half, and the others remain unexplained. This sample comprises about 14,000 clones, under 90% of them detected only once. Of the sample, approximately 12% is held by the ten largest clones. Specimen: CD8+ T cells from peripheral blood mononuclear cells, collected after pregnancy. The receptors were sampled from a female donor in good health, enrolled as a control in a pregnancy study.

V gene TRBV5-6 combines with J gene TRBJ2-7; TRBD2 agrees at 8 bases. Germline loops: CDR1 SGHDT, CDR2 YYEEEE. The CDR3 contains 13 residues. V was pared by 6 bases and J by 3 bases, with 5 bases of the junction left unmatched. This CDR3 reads CASTAGTSYEQYF. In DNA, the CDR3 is TGTGCCAGCACGGCCGGGACTAGCTACGAGCAGTACTTC.

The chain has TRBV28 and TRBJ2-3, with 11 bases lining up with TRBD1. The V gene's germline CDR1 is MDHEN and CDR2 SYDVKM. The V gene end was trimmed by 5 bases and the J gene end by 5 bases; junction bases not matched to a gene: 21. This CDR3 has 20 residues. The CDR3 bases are TGTGCCAGCAGTCCACAAACGACCCGATGGACAGGGGGCGCGGTAGATACGCAGTATTTT. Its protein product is CASSPQTTRWTGGAVDTQYF.

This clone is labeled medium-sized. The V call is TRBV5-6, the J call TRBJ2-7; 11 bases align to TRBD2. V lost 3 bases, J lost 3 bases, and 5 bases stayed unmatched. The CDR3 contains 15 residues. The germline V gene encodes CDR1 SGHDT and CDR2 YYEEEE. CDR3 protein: CASSWQLAGVYEQYF. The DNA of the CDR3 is TGTGCCAGCAGCTGGCAACTAGCGGGAGTCTACGAGCAGTACTTC.

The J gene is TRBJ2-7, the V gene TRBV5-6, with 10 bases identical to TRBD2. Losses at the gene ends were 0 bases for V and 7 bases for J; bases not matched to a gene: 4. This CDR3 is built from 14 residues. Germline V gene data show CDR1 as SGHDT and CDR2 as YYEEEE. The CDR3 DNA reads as TGTGCCAGCAGCTTGGAGGGACTAGCGCCTGAGCAGTACTTC. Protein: CASSLEGLAPEQYF.

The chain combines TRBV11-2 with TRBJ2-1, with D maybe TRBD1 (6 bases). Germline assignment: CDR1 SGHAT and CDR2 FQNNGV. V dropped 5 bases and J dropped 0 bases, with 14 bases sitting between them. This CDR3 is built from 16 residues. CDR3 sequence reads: CASSTATGSSYNEQFF. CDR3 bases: TGTGCCAGCAGCACAGCCACAGGGAGCTCCTACAATGAGCAGTTCTTC.

The CDR3 sequence: CAITGVGLAGHTQYF. The CDR3 DNA sequence: TGTGCCATCACTGGGGTCGGACTAGCGGGACATACGCAGTATTTT. The chain links TRBV6-5 to TRBJ2-3; TRBD2 agrees at 12 bases. V lost 10 bases and J lost 7; bases outside the gene matches: 12. In germline, CDR1 is MNHEY, CDR2 SVGAGI. The CDR3 runs 15 residues.

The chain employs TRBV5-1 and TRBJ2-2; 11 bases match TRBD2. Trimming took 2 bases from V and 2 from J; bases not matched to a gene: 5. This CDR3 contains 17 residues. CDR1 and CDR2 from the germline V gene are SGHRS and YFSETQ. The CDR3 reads CASSLTSGGFNTGELFF. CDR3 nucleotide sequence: TGCGCCAGCAGCTTAACTAGCGGGGGCTTTAACACCGGGGAGCTGTTTTTT. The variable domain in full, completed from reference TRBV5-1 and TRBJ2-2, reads KAGVTQTPRYLIKTRGQQVTLSCSPISGHRSVSWYQQTPGQGLQFLFEYFSETQRNKGNFPGRFSGRQFSNSRSEMNVSTLELGDSALYLCASSLTSGGFNTGELFFGEGSRLTVL.

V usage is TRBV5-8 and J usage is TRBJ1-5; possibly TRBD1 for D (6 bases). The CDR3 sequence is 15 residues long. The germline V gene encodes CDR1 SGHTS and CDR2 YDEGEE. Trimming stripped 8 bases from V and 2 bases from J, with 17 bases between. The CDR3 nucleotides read TGTGCCAGGCCTGCACAGGGCGCGGGCAATCAGCCCCAGCATTTT. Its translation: CARPAQGAGNQPQHF.

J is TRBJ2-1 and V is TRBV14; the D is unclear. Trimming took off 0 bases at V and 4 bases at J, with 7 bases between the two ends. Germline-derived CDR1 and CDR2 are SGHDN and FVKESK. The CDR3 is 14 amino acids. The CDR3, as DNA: TGTGCCAGCAGCCAAGAACAACATTACAATGAGCAGTTCTTC. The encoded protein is CASSQEQHYNEQFF.

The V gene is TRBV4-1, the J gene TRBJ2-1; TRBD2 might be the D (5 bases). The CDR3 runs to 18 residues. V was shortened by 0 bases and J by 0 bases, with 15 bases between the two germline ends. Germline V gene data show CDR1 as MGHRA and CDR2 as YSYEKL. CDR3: CASSQESQLANSYNEQFF. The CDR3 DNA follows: TGCGCCAGCAGCCAAGAGTCCCAGTTAGCGAACTCCTACAATGAGCAGTTCTTC.

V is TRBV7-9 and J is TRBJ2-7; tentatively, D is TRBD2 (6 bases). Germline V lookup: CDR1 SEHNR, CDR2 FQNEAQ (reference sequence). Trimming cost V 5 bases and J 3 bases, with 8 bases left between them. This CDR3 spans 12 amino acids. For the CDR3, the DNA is TGTGCCAGCAGCGGGACTTTCTACGAGCAGTACTTC. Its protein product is CASSGTFYEQYF.

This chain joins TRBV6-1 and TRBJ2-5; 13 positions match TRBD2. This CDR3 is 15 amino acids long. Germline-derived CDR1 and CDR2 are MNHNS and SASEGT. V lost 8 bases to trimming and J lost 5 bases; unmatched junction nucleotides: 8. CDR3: CASETSGGSGETQYF. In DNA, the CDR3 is TGTGCCAGCGAGACTAGCGGGGGGTCGGGGGAGACCCAGTACTTC.

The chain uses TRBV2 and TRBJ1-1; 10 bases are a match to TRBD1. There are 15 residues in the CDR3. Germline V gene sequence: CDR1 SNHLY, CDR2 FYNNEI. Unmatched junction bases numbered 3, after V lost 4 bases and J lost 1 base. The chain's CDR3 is CASSARDRGNTEAFF. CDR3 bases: TGTGCCAGCAGTGCCAGGGACAGGGGGAACACTGAAGCTTTCTTT.

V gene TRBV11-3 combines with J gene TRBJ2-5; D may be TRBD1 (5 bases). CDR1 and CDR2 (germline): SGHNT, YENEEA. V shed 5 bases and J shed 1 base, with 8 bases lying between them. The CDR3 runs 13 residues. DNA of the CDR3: TGTGCCAGCAGCCACAGGTTCCAAGAGACCCAGTACTTC. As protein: CASSHRFQETQYF.

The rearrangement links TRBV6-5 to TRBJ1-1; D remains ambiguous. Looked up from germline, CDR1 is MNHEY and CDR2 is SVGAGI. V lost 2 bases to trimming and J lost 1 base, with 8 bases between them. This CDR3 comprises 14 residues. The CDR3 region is CASSYVRQNTEAFF. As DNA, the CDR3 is TGTGCCAGCAGTTACGTGCGGCAGAACACTGAAGCTTTCTTT.

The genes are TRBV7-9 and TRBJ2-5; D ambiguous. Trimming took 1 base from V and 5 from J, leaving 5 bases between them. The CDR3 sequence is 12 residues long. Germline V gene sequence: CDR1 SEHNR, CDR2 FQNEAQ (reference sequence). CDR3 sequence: CASSLGPETQYF. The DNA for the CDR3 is TGTGCCAGCAGCTTAGGTCCGGAGACCCAGTACTTC.

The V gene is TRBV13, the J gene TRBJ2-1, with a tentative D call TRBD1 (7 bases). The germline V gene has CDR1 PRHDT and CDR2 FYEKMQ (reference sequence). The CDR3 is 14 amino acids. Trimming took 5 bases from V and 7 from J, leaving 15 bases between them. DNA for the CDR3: TGTGCCAGCAGCGCGAGGGACAGCGGGAATGAGCAGTTCTTC. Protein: CASSARDSGNEQFF.

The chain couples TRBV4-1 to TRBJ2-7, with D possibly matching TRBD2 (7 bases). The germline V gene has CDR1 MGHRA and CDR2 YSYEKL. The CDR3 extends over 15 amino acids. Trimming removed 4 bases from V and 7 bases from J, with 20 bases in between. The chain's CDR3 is CASSLPRGRGEEQYF. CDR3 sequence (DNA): TGCGCCAGCAGCCTCCCAAGAGGGAGGGGGGAGGAGCAGTACTTC.

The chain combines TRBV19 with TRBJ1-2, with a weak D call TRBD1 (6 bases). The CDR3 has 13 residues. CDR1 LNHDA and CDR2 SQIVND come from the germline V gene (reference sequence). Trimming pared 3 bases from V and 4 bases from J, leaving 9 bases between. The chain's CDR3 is CASSISRGYGYTF. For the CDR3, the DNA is TGTGCCAGTAGTATCTCCAGGGGCTATGGCTACACCTTC. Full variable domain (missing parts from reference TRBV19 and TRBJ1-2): DGGITQSPKYLFRKEGQNVTLSCEQNLNHDAMYWYRQDPGQGLRLIYYSQIVNDFQKGDIAEGYSVSREKKESFPLTVTSAQKNPTAFYLCASSISRGYGYTFGSGTRLTVV.

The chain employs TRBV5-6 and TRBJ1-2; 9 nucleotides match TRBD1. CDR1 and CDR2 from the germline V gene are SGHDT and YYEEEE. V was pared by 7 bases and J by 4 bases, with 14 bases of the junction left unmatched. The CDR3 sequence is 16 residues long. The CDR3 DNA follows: TGTGCCAGCGTCGAAGGACAGGGGTTCCCCCTCTATGGCTACACCTTC. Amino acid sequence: CASVEGQGFPLYGYTF.

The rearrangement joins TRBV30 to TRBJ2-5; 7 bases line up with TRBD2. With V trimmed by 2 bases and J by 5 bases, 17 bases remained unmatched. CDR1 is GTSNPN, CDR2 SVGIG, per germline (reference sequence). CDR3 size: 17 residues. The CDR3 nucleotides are TGTGCCTGGAGTAGACAGCGTACCACCATCGGGGGGGAGACCCAGTACTTC. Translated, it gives CAWSRQRTTIGGETQYF.

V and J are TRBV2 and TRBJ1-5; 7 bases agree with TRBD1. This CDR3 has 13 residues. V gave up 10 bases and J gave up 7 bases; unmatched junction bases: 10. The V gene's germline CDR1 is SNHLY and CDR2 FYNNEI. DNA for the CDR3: TGTGCCACCTCAGACAGGGAGAGGCAGCCCCAGCATTTT. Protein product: CATSDRERQPQHF.

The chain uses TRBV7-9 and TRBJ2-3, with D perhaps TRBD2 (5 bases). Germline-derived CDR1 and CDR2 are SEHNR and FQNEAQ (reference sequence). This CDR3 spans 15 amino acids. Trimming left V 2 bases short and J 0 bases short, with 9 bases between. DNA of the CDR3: TGTGCCAGCAGCTTACCGGGGATTAGCACAGATACGCAGTATTTT. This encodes CASSLPGISTDTQYF.

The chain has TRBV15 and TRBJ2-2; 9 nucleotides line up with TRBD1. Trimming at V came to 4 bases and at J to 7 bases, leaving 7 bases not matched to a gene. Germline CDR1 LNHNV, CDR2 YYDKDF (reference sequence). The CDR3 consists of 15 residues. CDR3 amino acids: CATSTEQGAGGELFF. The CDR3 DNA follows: TGTGCCACCAGCACAGAACAGGGGGCGGGCGGGGAGCTGTTTTTT.

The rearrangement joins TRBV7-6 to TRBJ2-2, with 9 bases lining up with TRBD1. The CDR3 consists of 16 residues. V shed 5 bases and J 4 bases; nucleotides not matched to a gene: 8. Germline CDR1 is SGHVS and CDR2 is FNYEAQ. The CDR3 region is CASSPDRDRATGELFF. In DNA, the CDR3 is TGTGCCAGCAGCCCCGACCGGGACAGGGCCACCGGGGAGCTGTTTTTT.

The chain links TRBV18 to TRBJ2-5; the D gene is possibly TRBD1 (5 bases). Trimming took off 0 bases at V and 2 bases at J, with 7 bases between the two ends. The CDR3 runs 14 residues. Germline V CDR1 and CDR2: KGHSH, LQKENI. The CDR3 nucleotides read TGTGCCAGCTCACCACCGACAGAGCAAGAGACCCAGTACTTC. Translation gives CASSPPTEQETQYF.

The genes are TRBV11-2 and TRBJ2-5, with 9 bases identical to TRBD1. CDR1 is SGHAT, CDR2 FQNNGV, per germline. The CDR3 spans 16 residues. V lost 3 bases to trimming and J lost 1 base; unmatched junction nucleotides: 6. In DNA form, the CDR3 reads TGTGCCAGCAGCTTTCTGGGACAGGGCACCCAAGAGACCCAGTACTTC. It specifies CASSFLGQGTQETQYF.

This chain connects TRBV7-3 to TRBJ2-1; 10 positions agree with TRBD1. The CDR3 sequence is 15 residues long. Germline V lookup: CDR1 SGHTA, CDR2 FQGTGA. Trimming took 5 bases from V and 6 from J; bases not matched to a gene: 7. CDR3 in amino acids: CASSHPGTGANEQFF. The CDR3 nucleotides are TGTGCCAGCAGCCACCCCGGGACAGGGGCCAATGAGCAGTTCTTC.

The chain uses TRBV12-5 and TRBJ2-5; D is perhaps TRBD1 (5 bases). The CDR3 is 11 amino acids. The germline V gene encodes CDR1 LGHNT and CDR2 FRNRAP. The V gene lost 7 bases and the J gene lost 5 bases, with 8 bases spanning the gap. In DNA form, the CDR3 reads TGTGCTAGTGCCAGGGTGGAGACCCAGTACTTC. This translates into CASARVETQYF. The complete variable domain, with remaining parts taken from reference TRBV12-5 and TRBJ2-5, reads DARVTQTPRHKVTEMGQEVTMRCQPILGHNTVFWYRQTMMQGLELLAYFRNRAPLDDSGMPKDRFSAEMPDATLATLKIQPSEPRDSAVYFCASARVETQYFGPGTRLLVL.

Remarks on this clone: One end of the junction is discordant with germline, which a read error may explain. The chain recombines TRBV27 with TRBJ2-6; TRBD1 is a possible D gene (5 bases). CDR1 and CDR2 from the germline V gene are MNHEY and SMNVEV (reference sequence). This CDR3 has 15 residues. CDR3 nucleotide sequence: TGTGCCAGCAACCTGGCCCGTGCTGGGGCCAACATCCTGACTTTC. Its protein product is CASNLARAGANILTF.